A single sample gave rise to the 8 T cell receptor beta chains below, sequenced in a study of blood T cell repertoires in COVID-19. The method was immunoSEQ multiplex PCR; TCRdb's version includes in-frame clones alone and lacks a portion of them. Of about 200,000 clones listed, approximately 88% are singletons. Sequencing was carried out using peripheral blood. The receptors were sampled from a man aged 60 to 69 who had recovered from COVID-19.

This sequence joins TRBV7-2 and TRBJ1-1; 8 bases are a match to TRBD1. There are 14 residues in the CDR3. CDR1 and CDR2 from the germline V gene are SGHTA and FQGNSA. V was clipped by 5 bases and J by 3 bases; unmatched bases: 5. Here the CDR3 reads CASSIPGGHTEAFF. The CDR3 DNA is TGTGCCAGCAGCATCCCAGGGGGCCACACTGAAGCTTTCTTT.

This chain connects TRBV5-1 to TRBJ1-1; D unclear. Trimming cost V 4 bases and J 2 bases, with 9 bases left between them. Per the germline V gene, CDR1 is SGHRS and CDR2 is YFSETQ. The CDR3 extends over 13 amino acids. This CDR3 is CASSTNPNTEAFF. The CDR3 DNA is TGCGCCAGCAGCACTAACCCAAACACTGAAGCTTTCTTT.

V is TRBV18 and J is TRBJ2-5; 12 bases line up with TRBD2. The CDR3 runs to 16 residues. V shed 0 bases and J 4 bases; nucleotides not matched to a gene: 3. Germline values: CDR1 KGHSH, CDR2 LQKENI. The CDR3 nucleotides read TGTGCCAGCTCACCACCGAGACTAGCGGGAGTAGAGACCCAGTACTTC. This gives the protein CASSPPRLAGVETQYF.

The chain is built from TRBV5-4 and TRBJ2-5; TRBD2 matches at 9 bases. The CDR3 is made up of 17 amino acids. V gave up 4 bases and J gave up 2 bases; unmatched junction bases: 12. The V gene's germline CDR1 is SGHNT and CDR2 YYREEE (reference sequence). In nucleotides, the CDR3 is TGTGCCAGCAGCGGATCTCCCGGCGGGGGGGGGCAAGAGACCCAGTACTTC. It codes for CASSGSPGGGGQETQYF.

The chain employs TRBV5-8 and TRBJ1-2, with D perhaps matching TRBD1 (5 bases). The germline V and J ends were trimmed by 6 bases and 4 bases, with 28 bases remaining between them. Germline CDR1 is SGHTS and CDR2 is YDEGEE. This CDR3 has 18 residues. The CDR3 coding sequence is TGTGCCAGCAAAGCTTGGGTCTCGACAGCATACCTCCTCTATGGCTACACCTTC. Encoded protein: CASKAWVSTAYLLYGYTF.

This clone was recorded a few times. The rearrangement links TRBV10-3 to TRBJ2-1; D is perhaps TRBD2 (5 bases). CDR1 ENHRY and CDR2 SYGVKD come from the germline V gene. The V end was cut by 3 bases, the J end by 0 bases, with 9 bases between. CDR3 length: 15 residues. The CDR3 protein is CAISDLGSSYNEQFF. CDR3 nucleotide sequence: TGTGCCATCAGTGACCTGGGGAGCTCCTACAATGAGCAGTTCTTC.

J is TRBJ1-6 and V is TRBV2; 9 bases fit TRBD1. The germline CDR1 and CDR2 sequences are SNHLY and FYNNEI. Trimming removed 8 bases from V and 7 bases from J; junction bases left unmatched: 6. The CDR3 spans 14 residues. CDR3 DNA sequence: TGTGCCAGCCGGACAGGGGTGGTCAATTCACCCCTCCACTTT. It codes for CASRTGVVNSPLHF.

A few counts support this clone. The chain recombines TRBV19 with TRBJ1-3, with no clear D. CDR1 is LNHDA and CDR2 is SQIVND in the germline V gene (reference sequence). Trimming pared 3 bases from V and 0 bases from J, leaving 9 bases between. The CDR3 length is 15 residues. In DNA form, the CDR3 reads TGTGCCAGTAGTATGGAGGACCGCTCTGGAAACACCATATATTTT. Its protein product is CASSMEDRSGNTIYF.